Below, 6 T cell receptor beta chains from the same sample are listed, as sequenced in a study of T-cell reconstitution after alpha-beta-depleted transplantation in children. Preparation of the TCRbeta library involved a method that used unique molecular identifiers. From the PCR reads, TCRdb called clonotypes with MiXCR, one entry per CDR3 protein. The profile shows a few hundred thousand distinct CDR3 sequences, roughly a tenth of them singletons. Sample: PBMCs from the stem cell graft donor, taken from the stem cell graft. These receptor sequences come from a human donor who donated a stem cell graft to a child with SCID.

This clonotype was counted only a few times. This chain links TRBV2 with TRBJ2-1, with a tentative D call TRBD2 (6 bases). The CDR3 spans 16 residues. V was shortened by 2 bases and J by 0 bases, with 11 bases between the two germline ends. The V gene's germline CDR1 is SNHLY and CDR2 FYNNEI. CDR3 loop: CASSEWGEASYNEQFF. The CDR3 DNA reads TGTGCCAGCAGTGAATGGGGGGAGGCCTCCTACAATGAGCAGTTCTTC.

In its sample, this clonotype was seen many times. The chain joins TRBV7-9 to TRBJ2-3, with a possible D match to TRBD2 (6 bases). V was clipped by 3 bases and J by 0 bases, with 13 bases between them. Germline V gene sequence: CDR1 SEHNR, CDR2 FQNEAQ (reference sequence). This CDR3 spans 16 amino acids. The CDR3 is CASSFGGAASTDTQYF. The DNA for the CDR3 is TGTGCCAGCAGCTTCGGCGGGGCCGCTAGCACAGATACGCAGTATTTT.

This clonotype has at least ten counts. The chain is built from TRBV6-2 or TRBV6-3 and TRBJ2-1; TRBD2 matches 7 bases. Unmatched junction bases numbered 7, after V lost 7 bases and J lost 7 bases. Germline assignment: CDR1 MNHEY and CDR2 SVGEGT. This CDR3 is built from 13 residues. CDR3 region: CASTRVGGNEQFF. CDR3 DNA sequence: TGTGCCAGCACTAGAGTCGGGGGGAATGAGCAGTTCTTC.

A few counts support this clonotype. The chain recombines TRBV2 with TRBJ2-7, with a possible D match to TRBD2 (5 bases). Germline CDR1 and CDR2: SNHLY and FYNNEI. V lost 8 bases to trimming and J lost 6 bases, with 17 bases between them. The CDR3 extends over 13 amino acids. The CDR3, as DNA: TGTGCCAGCTCTACGAGGGTAGAATCCGAGCAGTACTTC. This sequence encodes CASSTRVESEQYF. The full variable domain, its missing parts supplied by reference TRBV2 and TRBJ2-7, is EPEVTQTPSHQVTQMGQEVILRCVPISNHLYFYWYRQILGQKVEFLVSFYNNEISEKSEIFDDQFSVERPDGSNFTLKIRSTKLEDSAMYFCASSTRVESEQYFGPGTRLTVT.

Details on this clonotype: This may be a read error, as it is one base from a much larger clone. The rearrangement links TRBV7-2 to TRBJ2-7, with D possibly called TRBD1 or TRBD2 (5 bases each). The V end lost 5 bases, the J end lost 5 bases, and 16 bases lay between the germline ends. The CDR3 runs 14 residues. In germline, CDR1 is SGHTA, CDR2 FQGNSA. CDR3 nucleotides: TGTGCCAGCAGCCTGAACTCTGGGGGACACGAGCAGTACTTC. Protein sequence: CASSLNSGGHEQYF.

The CDR3 bases are TGCGCCAGCAGCGAACGAGTTGGGGGCAATCAGCCCCAGCATTTT. It yields the protein CASSERVGGNQPQHF. J is TRBJ1-5 and V is TRBV4-1, with D unclear. The CDR3 length is 15 residues. Between the trimmed V and J ends, which lost 5 bases and 2 bases, there was a span of 13 bases. The V gene's germline CDR1 is MGHRA and CDR2 YSYEKL.